This T cell receptor beta chain is from a study of T cells in Graves' hyperthyroidism and ophthalmopathy. Across the whole study: Peripheral blood collection took place at initial diagnosis, before any treatment. Points from the study as a whole: Before onset, by a median of around 6.4 months, the model predicted ophthalmopathy.

Germline-derived CDR1 and CDR2 are MNHEY and SVGEGT. The CDR3 runs to 12 residues. The V end was cut by 2 bases, the J end by 15 bases, with 14 bases between. This clonotype was counted ten times or more. Antigen: not known. The TCR beta CDR3 regions underwent amplification using RNA transcripts as the source. A first-round RT-PCR of the TCR CDR3 used the HTBI primer set. In TCRdb, the multiplex PCR reads were re-called with MiXCR into one record per CDR3 protein. The table records about 360,000 distinct CDR3 sequences, about 12% of them present only once. Diagnosis of hyperthyroidism was new in patients aged 18 to 65, and its duration was under 2 months.

This receptor was obtained from a woman aged 18-29 years with Graves' hyperthyroidism. The rearrangement joins TRBV6-2 or TRBV6-3 to TRBJ2-1, with D perhaps TRBD2 (5 bases). Sequencing was performed on blood. This chain's CDR3 is CASSYLLGEWFF. DNA for the CDR3: TGTGCCAGCAGTTACCTCCTGGGAGAGTGGTTCTTC.